This T cell receptor (beta chain) came from a study of graft-versus-host responses after intestinal transplantation. The overall study: Transplant types were multivisceral, liver-intestinal, or isolated intestinal.

Study outcomes and limitations: Across patients carrying graft-donor T cell macrochimerism, allografts held high graft-versus-host to host-versus-graft clonal ratios.

Remarks on this clone: Its antigen is unknown.

The CDR3 runs to 18 residues. J was trimmed by 1 base and V by 4 bases; bases with no gene match: 16. The germline V gene encodes CDR1 SGDLS and CDR2 YYNGEE. Sequencing was performed with immunoSEQ multiplex PCR; in TCRdb, only in-frame clones are kept and a portion is missing. This sample has 75,000 to 100,000 clones, with 80% to 95% found just once. The material sequenced was PBMCs, taken just under 460 days after intestinal transplant. The clonotype was recovered from a human patient who received an intestinal transplant, so some T cells may come from the graft donor. The genes are TRBV9 and TRBJ1-1; TRBD1 aligns across 7 bases. CDR3 in DNA: TGTGCCAGCAGCCCCGCTGGGACAGCATGGTCGGGGAACACTGAAGCTTTCTTT. Translation: CASSPAGTAWSGNTEAFF.